A selection of T cell receptor beta chains follows, all from one sample in a study of cytomegalovirus exposure and HLA in healthy donors. Using immunoSEQ multiplex PCR, the repertoire was profiled, and TCRdb retains in-frame clones only, with some absent. The data show roughly 110,000 clones, around 79% seen once. Sequencing input: PBMCs. The receptor source for this set is a man aged 55 to 70 in good health and CMV-seronegative. Each CDR3 is given with its conserved first and last residue. The D gene is left open where the match is weak. Part of the rows lack a size; the others show once, few, many or a class for expanded clones.

TRBV30	.	TRBJ1-2	.	TGTGCCTGGAGTGTACAAGCAGGGTTGGACTACACCTTC	CAWSVQAGLDYTF
TRBV5-1	.	TRBJ1-6	.	TGCGCCAGCACTGAGCGCCCGAATTCACCCCTCCACTTT	CASTERPNSPLHF
TRBV7-2	TRBD1	TRBJ1-3	.	TGTGCCAGCAGCTTATCGACAGGGGGCTCTGGAAACACCATATATTTT	CASSLSTGGSGNTIYF
TRBV29-1	TRBD1	TRBJ1-6	.	TGCAGCGCCCGGACAGGGGGCCATAATTCACCCCTCCACTTT	CSARTGGHNSPLHF
TRBV7-4	.	TRBJ1-5	.	TGTGCCAGCAGCTCCGACAGTAGCAATCAGCCCCAGCATTTT	CASSSDSSNQPQHF
TRBV9	TRBD2	TRBJ2-5	.	TGTGCCAGCAGTCGGACTAGGGTCGGTGAAGAGACCCAGTACTTC	CASSRTRVGEETQYF
TRBV6-1	TRBD1	TRBJ1-5	once	TGTGCCAGCAGTGTTCCTCGGGGACAGTCGTATAGCAATCAGCCCCAGCATTTT	CASSVPRGQSYSNQPQHF
TRBV5-1	TRBD2	TRBJ2-7	.	TGCGCCAGCAGCTTTGAGACCGGGACTAGCGGGGACGAGCAGTACTTC	CASSFETGTSGDEQYF
TRBV19	.	TRBJ1-2	.	TGTGCCAGTAGTATGAGGAACCCTCGTCCCTATGGCTACACCTTC	CASSMRNPRPYGYTF
TRBV29-1	.	TRBJ2-5	.	TGCAGCGCCCTTCGGGCCCGGAGGGGATCGGGGACCCAGTACTTC	CSALRARRGSGTQYF
TRBV2	.	TRBJ2-5	.	TGTGCCAGCAGTAGGCGGGGAACGTGGGAGACCCAGTACTTC	CASSRRGTWETQYF
TRBV7-9	.	TRBJ1-5	.	TGTGCCAGCAGCATCTCAGGGACACTGGAAGGCAATCAGCCCCAGCATTTT	CASSISGTLEGNQPQHF
TRBV6-6	TRBD2	TRBJ2-1	.	TGTGCCAGCCTAAAGTGGGGACTAGCTGTCGGGGAGCAGTTCTTC	CASLKWGLAVGEQFF
TRBV12-5	.	TRBJ1-1	.	TGTGCTAGTGGTTTGGTACAAGGGGAGGGTTACACTGAAGCTTTCTTT	CASGLVQGEGYTEAFF
TRBV19	.	TRBJ1-1	.	TGTGCCAGTAGGGAACAGGGTAACACTGAAGCTTTCTTT	CASREQGNTEAFF
TRBV9	TRBD2	TRBJ2-3	.	TGTGCCAGCAGCCCTGGCCTAGCGGCAGCGAGAGATACGCAGTATTTT	CASSPGLAAARDTQYF
TRBV7-2	.	TRBJ1-1	.	TGTGCCAGCGCGTTGCGGAGGGAGAACACTGAAGCTTTCTTT	CASALRRENTEAFF
TRBV4-3	.	TRBJ1-6	few	TGCGCCAGCAGCCTCGAGAGCTCCTATAATTCACCCCTCCACTTT	CASSLESSYNSPLHF
TRBV5-4	TRBD1	TRBJ2-1	.	TGTGCCAGCAGCTCGCCGGACAGGGGGAAGACCACGTTCTTC	CASSSPDRGKTTFF
TRBV5-1	.	TRBJ1-4	.	TGCGCCAGCAGCTTGGCCGGTTCAACTAATGAAAAACTGTTTTTT	CASSLAGSTNEKLFF
TRBV6-5	TRBD1	TRBJ1-5	.	TGTGCCAGCAGTTACGGACAGGGTAGGCAGCCCCAGCATTTT	CASSYGQGRQPQHF
TRBV4-3	.	TRBJ2-2	.	TGCGCCAGCAGCCAAGGATTGGAGGGGCCCGGGGAGCTGTTTTTT	CASSQGLEGPGELFF
TRBV5-4	.	TRBJ1-3	few	TGTGCCAGCAGTCCCGTCCCTTCTCCTGGAAACACCATATATTTT	CASSPVPSPGNTIYF
TRBV28	TRBD1	TRBJ1-2	.	TGTGCCAGCAGGGTAGGGACAGGGGCAAACTATGGCTACACCTTC	CASRVGTGANYGYTF
TRBV5-1	.	TRBJ2-3	.	TGCGCCAGCAGCACCGGGGGGCGGGAGGATACGCAGTATTTT	CASSTGGREDTQYF
TRBV25-1	.	TRBJ2-7	.	TGTGCCAGCAAAGGTGGTGGGGACAAGTACTTC	CASKGGGDKYF
TRBV7-2	TRBD2	TRBJ2-2	.	TGTGCCAGCAGCGCTTGGTTGCTAGCGGGGGTTGCCGGGGAGCTGTTTTTT	CASSAWLLAGVAGELFF
TRBV5-1	.	TRBJ2-3	.	TGCGCCAGCAGCTTAGTACAGGGAAGCACAGATACGCAGTATTTT	CASSLVQGSTDTQYF
TRBV7-2	.	TRBJ2-5	.	TGTGCCAGCAGACAAACCATATCCCAAGAGACCCAGTACTTC	CASRQTISQETQYF
TRBV2	.	TRBJ1-4	few	TGTGCCACGCAACAGGTGTCAACTAATGAAAAACTGTTTTTT	CATQQVSTNEKLFF
TRBV28	TRBD1	TRBJ1-4	few	TGTGCCAGCAGCCTACAGGGGGCGGGCTTGACTAATGAAAAACTGTTTTTT	CASSLQGAGLTNEKLFF
TRBV9	.	TRBJ1-1	.	TGTGCCAGCAGCATACAGCCGGTGACAGCGAACACTGAAGCTTTCTTT	CASSIQPVTANTEAFF